Listed below are T cell receptor beta chains from one sample, sequenced in a study of blood T cell repertoires in COVID-19. Data came from immunoSEQ multiplex PCR; TCRdb stores just in-frame clones and leaves some out. The repertoire holds some 320,000 clones, with around 87% as singletons. Material for sequencing was peripheral blood. The receptors come from a woman between 45 and 65 years old who had recovered from COVID-19. Both conserved end residues are part of each CDR3. The order of the fields is CDR3 length, clone size, D gene, V gene, J gene, CDR3 protein, CDR3 DNA. A D gene is named only where the DNA matches it firmly. Size is stated for part of the rows, as once, few or many counts, or as a class when the clone is expanded.

CDR3 length: 18
clone size: -
D gene: TRBD2
V gene: TRBV7-7
J gene: TRBJ2-2
CDR3 protein: CASSQGLAGASGAGELFF
CDR3 DNA: TGTGCCAGCAGCCAGGGACTAGCGGGGGCCTCGGGAGCCGGGGAGCTGTTTTTT

CDR3 length: 14
clone size: -
D gene: -
V gene: TRBV5-4
J gene: TRBJ1-1
CDR3 protein: CASSRPRGLTEAFF
CDR3 DNA: TGTGCCAGCAGCCGCCCCAGGGGTCTTACTGAAGCTTTCTTT

CDR3 length: 12
clone size: -
D gene: TRBD2
V gene: TRBV27
J gene: TRBJ2-7
CDR3 protein: CASKSGGEIQYF
CDR3 DNA: TGTGCCAGCAAGTCGGGAGGGGAGATACAGTACTTC

CDR3 length: 12
clone size: -
D gene: TRBD1
V gene: TRBV30
J gene: TRBJ1-6
CDR3 protein: CAGRDRGSPLHF
CDR3 DNA: TGTGCCGGCCGGGACAGGGGATCACCCCTCCACTTT

CDR3 length: 15
clone size: -
D gene: -
V gene: TRBV11-2
J gene: TRBJ1-1
CDR3 protein: CASSLGAGGGTEAFF
CDR3 DNA: TGTGCCAGCAGCTTAGGGGCGGGGGGAGGCACTGAAGCTTTCTTT

CDR3 length: 15
clone size: -
D gene: TRBD2
V gene: TRBV28
J gene: TRBJ2-1
CDR3 protein: CASSLRGLATSEQFF
CDR3 DNA: TGTGCCAGCAGTTTAAGGGGACTAGCGACCTCTGAGCAGTTCTTC

CDR3 length: 14
clone size: -
D gene: -
V gene: TRBV28
J gene: TRBJ1-5
CDR3 protein: CASSPRGPGLAQHF
CDR3 DNA: TGTGCCAGCAGTCCGCGGGGCCCGGGTTTGGCCCAGCATTTT

CDR3 length: 15
clone size: -
D gene: TRBD1
V gene: TRBV7-2
J gene: TRBJ1-2
CDR3 protein: CASSVAGTDYYGYTF
CDR3 DNA: TGTGCCAGCAGCGTCGCCGGGACAGACTACTATGGCTACACCTTC

CDR3 length: 15
clone size: -
D gene: TRBD2
V gene: TRBV19
J gene: TRBJ2-7
CDR3 protein: CASSTGLAVSYEQYF
CDR3 DNA: TGTGCCAGTAGTACAGGACTAGCGGTCTCCTACGAGCAGTACTTC

CDR3 length: 13
clone size: -
D gene: -
V gene: TRBV4-3
J gene: TRBJ1-2
CDR3 protein: CASSQEAGYGYTF
CDR3 DNA: TGCGCCAGCAGCCAAGAGGCAGGCTATGGCTACACCTTC

CDR3 length: 15
clone size: -
D gene: TRBD2
V gene: TRBV5-1
J gene: TRBJ2-1
CDR3 protein: CASSLALAGGNEQFF
CDR3 DNA: TGCGCCAGCAGCTTGGCGCTAGCGGGGGGGAATGAGCAGTTCTTC

CDR3 length: 16
clone size: -
D gene: TRBD1
V gene: TRBV7-8
J gene: TRBJ1-5
CDR3 protein: CASSLGAGQGNQPQHF
CDR3 DNA: TGTGCCAGCAGCTTGGGCGCGGGACAGGGGAACCAGCCCCAGCATTTT

CDR3 length: 12
clone size: -
D gene: -
V gene: TRBV30
J gene: TRBJ1-2
CDR3 protein: CAWNPGNYGYTF
CDR3 DNA: TGTGCCTGGAATCCCGGGAACTATGGCTACACCTTC

CDR3 length: 16
clone size: -
D gene: TRBD1
V gene: TRBV27
J gene: TRBJ2-3
CDR3 protein: CASSSRQGTITDTQYF
CDR3 DNA: TGTGCCAGCAGTTCCCGACAGGGTACCATCACAGATACGCAGTATTTT

CDR3 length: 16
clone size: -
D gene: TRBD2
V gene: TRBV7-2
J gene: TRBJ2-7
CDR3 protein: CASSLGHGRVDYEQYF
CDR3 DNA: TGTGCCAGCAGCTTAGGTCATGGGAGGGTTGACTACGAGCAGTACTTC

CDR3 length: 16
clone size: -
D gene: TRBD2
V gene: TRBV3-1/TRBV3-2
J gene: TRBJ2-3
CDR3 protein: CASSHRQREFTDTQYF
CDR3 DNA: TGTGCCAGCAGCCATAGGCAGCGGGAGTTCACAGATACGCAGTATTTT

CDR3 length: 14
clone size: -
D gene: TRBD1
V gene: TRBV28
J gene: TRBJ1-5
CDR3 protein: CASSPDRVDQPQHF
CDR3 DNA: TGTGCCAGCAGTCCTGACAGGGTGGACCAGCCCCAGCATTTT

CDR3 length: 15
clone size: -
D gene: -
V gene: TRBV19
J gene: TRBJ2-7
CDR3 protein: CASSRGGEASYEQYF
CDR3 DNA: TGTGCCAGTAGCCGAGGGGGGGAGGCCTCCTACGAGCAGTACTTC

CDR3 length: 14
clone size: -
D gene: TRBD1
V gene: TRBV7-9
J gene: TRBJ1-4
CDR3 protein: CASREQGLGEKLFF
CDR3 DNA: TGTGCCAGCAGGGAACAGGGGTTGGGGGAAAAACTGTTTTTT

CDR3 length: 19
clone size: -
D gene: TRBD2
V gene: TRBV7-2
J gene: TRBJ2-7
CDR3 protein: CASSLVGGLAGGSSYEQYF
CDR3 DNA: TGTGCCAGCAGCCTTGTGGGCGGACTAGCGGGAGGGAGCTCCTACGAGCAGTACTTC

CDR3 length: 16
clone size: -
D gene: -
V gene: TRBV7-2
J gene: TRBJ1-1
CDR3 protein: CASSSSGDRLNTEAFF
CDR3 DNA: TGTGCCAGCAGCTCGAGCGGGGACCGCTTGAACACTGAAGCTTTCTTT

CDR3 length: 14
clone size: -
D gene: -
V gene: TRBV5-1
J gene: TRBJ2-7
CDR3 protein: CASSLGDTVNEQYF
CDR3 DNA: TGCGCCAGCAGCTTGGGGGACACCGTTAACGAGCAGTACTTC

CDR3 length: 15
clone size: few
D gene: -
V gene: TRBV4-3
J gene: TRBJ2-1
CDR3 protein: CASSQDWGRPYEQFF
CDR3 DNA: TGCGCCAGCAGCCAAGATTGGGGGAGGCCCTATGAGCAGTTCTTC

CDR3 length: 13
clone size: -
D gene: TRBD1
V gene: TRBV5-5
J gene: TRBJ1-2
CDR3 protein: CASSFTGASGYTF
CDR3 DNA: TGTGCCAGCAGCTTTACAGGGGCAAGTGGCTACACCTTC

CDR3 length: 16
clone size: few
D gene: TRBD2
V gene: TRBV4-2
J gene: TRBJ2-2
CDR3 protein: CASSQVSSGKGGELFF
CDR3 DNA: TGTGCCAGCAGCCAAGTCTCAAGCGGGAAAGGCGGGGAGCTGTTTTTT

CDR3 length: 16
clone size: -
D gene: TRBD1
V gene: TRBV5-6
J gene: TRBJ1-6
CDR3 protein: CASSLSAGTGRPPLHF
CDR3 DNA: TGTGCCAGCAGCTTGTCCGCCGGGACAGGGAGGCCACCCCTCCACTTT

CDR3 length: 15
clone size: -
D gene: -
V gene: TRBV6-6
J gene: TRBJ1-2
CDR3 protein: CASSYLQALDYGYTF
CDR3 DNA: TGTGCCAGCAGTTATCTCCAGGCCCTCGACTATGGCTACACCTTC

CDR3 length: 14
clone size: -
D gene: TRBD2
V gene: TRBV5-1
J gene: TRBJ2-7
CDR3 protein: CASSSAWAGGEQYF
CDR3 DNA: TGCGCCAGCAGCTCGGCCTGGGCGGGAGGCGAGCAGTACTTC

CDR3 length: 14
clone size: -
D gene: TRBD1
V gene: TRBV2
J gene: TRBJ2-7
CDR3 protein: CASSSGTGSYEQYF
CDR3 DNA: TGTGCCAGCAGCTCCGGGACAGGCTCCTACGAGCAGTACTTC

CDR3 length: 18
clone size: -
D gene: -
V gene: TRBV7-8
J gene: TRBJ1-5
CDR3 protein: CASSLISLGGEGNQPQHF
CDR3 DNA: TGTGCCAGCAGCTTAATTTCCTTAGGCGGGGAGGGCAATCAGCCCCAGCATTTT

CDR3 length: 13
clone size: -
D gene: TRBD2
V gene: TRBV28
J gene: TRBJ2-1
CDR3 protein: CASQTSPGNEQFF
CDR3 DNA: TGTGCCAGCCAGACTAGCCCAGGCAATGAGCAGTTCTTC

CDR3 length: 15
clone size: -
D gene: TRBD1
V gene: TRBV9
J gene: TRBJ1-5
CDR3 protein: CASSVAGQAYQPQHF
CDR3 DNA: TGTGCCAGCAGCGTAGCTGGACAGGCGTATCAGCCCCAGCATTTT

CDR3 length: 12
clone size: -
D gene: -
V gene: TRBV6-1
J gene: TRBJ2-3
CDR3 protein: CASSEVQNTQYF
CDR3 DNA: TGTGCCAGCAGTGAAGTTCAAAATACGCAGTATTTT

CDR3 length: 15
clone size: -
D gene: -
V gene: TRBV15
J gene: TRBJ1-2
CDR3 protein: CATSREGAPRYGYTF
CDR3 DNA: TGTGCCACCAGCAGAGAAGGGGCCCCCCGGTATGGCTACACCTTC

CDR3 length: 17
clone size: -
D gene: TRBD1
V gene: TRBV5-5
J gene: TRBJ1-1
CDR3 protein: CASSLEPEQGMNTEAFF
CDR3 DNA: TGTGCCAGCAGCTTGGAACCTGAACAGGGGATGAACACTGAAGCTTTCTTT

CDR3 length: 15
clone size: -
D gene: TRBD1
V gene: TRBV27
J gene: TRBJ1-6
CDR3 protein: CASSLSGQNNSPLHF
CDR3 DNA: TGTGCCAGCAGTTTATCGGGACAGAATAATTCACCCCTCCACTTT

CDR3 length: 15
clone size: -
D gene: -
V gene: TRBV7-9
J gene: TRBJ1-2
CDR3 protein: CASSYLPTGSAGYTF
CDR3 DNA: TGTGCCAGCAGCTACCTCCCCACGGGGAGTGCTGGCTACACCTTC

CDR3 length: 15
clone size: once
D gene: TRBD1
V gene: TRBV10-3
J gene: TRBJ2-2
CDR3 protein: CAISKGQGFAGELFF
CDR3 DNA: TGTGCCATCAGTAAAGGACAGGGGTTCGCCGGGGAGCTGTTTTTT

CDR3 length: 16
clone size: -
D gene: -
V gene: TRBV11-3
J gene: TRBJ2-1
CDR3 protein: CASSHRRGGEYNEQFF
CDR3 DNA: TGTGCCAGCAGCCACCGTAGGGGCGGGGAGTACAATGAGCAGTTCTTC

CDR3 length: 15
clone size: -
D gene: TRBD1
V gene: TRBV27
J gene: TRBJ2-2
CDR3 protein: CASSLGQGYTGELFF
CDR3 DNA: TGTGCCAGCAGTCTGGGACAGGGATATACCGGGGAGCTGTTTTTT

CDR3 length: 17
clone size: few
D gene: -
V gene: TRBV27
J gene: TRBJ2-2
CDR3 protein: CASSLDGKGGNTGELFF
CDR3 DNA: TGTGCCAGCAGTTTAGACGGGAAGGGTGGGAACACCGGGGAGCTGTTTTTT

CDR3 length: 15
clone size: -
D gene: TRBD1
V gene: TRBV5-4
J gene: TRBJ1-2
CDR3 protein: CASSKGTDANYGYTF
CDR3 DNA: TGTGCCAGCAGCAAGGGGACAGATGCTAACTATGGCTACACCTTC

CDR3 length: 15
clone size: -
D gene: TRBD2
V gene: TRBV7-9
J gene: TRBJ2-3
CDR3 protein: CASRLAGGSTDTQYF
CDR3 DNA: TGTGCCAGCAGATTAGCGGGGGGGAGCACAGATACGCAGTATTTT